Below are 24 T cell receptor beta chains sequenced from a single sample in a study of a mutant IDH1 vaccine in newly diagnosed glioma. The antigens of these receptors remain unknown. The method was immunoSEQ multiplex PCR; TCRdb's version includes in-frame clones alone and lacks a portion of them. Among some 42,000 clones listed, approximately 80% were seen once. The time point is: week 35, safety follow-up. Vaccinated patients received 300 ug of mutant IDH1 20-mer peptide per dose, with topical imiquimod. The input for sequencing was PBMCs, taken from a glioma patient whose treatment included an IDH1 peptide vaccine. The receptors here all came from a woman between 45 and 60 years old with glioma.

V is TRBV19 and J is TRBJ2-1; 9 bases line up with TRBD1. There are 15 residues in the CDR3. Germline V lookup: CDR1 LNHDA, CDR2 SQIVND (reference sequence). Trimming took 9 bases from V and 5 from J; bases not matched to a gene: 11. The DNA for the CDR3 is TGTGCCAGCCGGCAGGAGACAGGGGGTGACAATGAGCAGTTCTTC. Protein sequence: CASRQETGGDNEQFF. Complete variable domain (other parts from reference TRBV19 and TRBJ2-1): DGGITQSPKYLFRKEGQNVTLSCEQNLNHDAMYWYRQDPGQGLRLIYYSQIVNDFQKGDIAEGYSVSREKKESFPLTVTSAQKNPTAFYLCASRQETGGDNEQFFGPGTRLTVL.

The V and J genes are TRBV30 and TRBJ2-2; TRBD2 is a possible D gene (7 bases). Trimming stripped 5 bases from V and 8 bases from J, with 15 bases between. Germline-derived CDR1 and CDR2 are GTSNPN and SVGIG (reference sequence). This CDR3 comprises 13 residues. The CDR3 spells CAWEGGRMGELFF. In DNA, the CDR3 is TGTGCCTGGGAGGGGGGGCGTATGGGGGAGCTGTTTTTT.

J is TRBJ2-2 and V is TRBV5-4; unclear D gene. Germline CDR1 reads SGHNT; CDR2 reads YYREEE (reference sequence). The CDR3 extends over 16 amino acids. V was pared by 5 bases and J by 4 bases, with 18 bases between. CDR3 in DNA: TGTGCCAGCAGTCATGATCGCGACCTTGTCACCGGGGAGCTGTTTTTT. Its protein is CASSHDRDLVTGELFF.

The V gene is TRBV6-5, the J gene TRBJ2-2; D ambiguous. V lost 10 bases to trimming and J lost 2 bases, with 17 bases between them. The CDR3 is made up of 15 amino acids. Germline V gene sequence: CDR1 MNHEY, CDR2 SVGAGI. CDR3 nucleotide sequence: TGTGCCACCCAAGCCGACCCCCCAAACACCGGGGAGCTGTTTTTT. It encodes CATQADPPNTGELFF.

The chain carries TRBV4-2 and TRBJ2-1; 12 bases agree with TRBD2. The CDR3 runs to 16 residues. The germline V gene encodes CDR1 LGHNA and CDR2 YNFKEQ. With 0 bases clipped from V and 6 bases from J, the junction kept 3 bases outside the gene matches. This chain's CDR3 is CASSQDPSGGANEQFF. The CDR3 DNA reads TGTGCCAGCAGCCAAGACCCTAGCGGGGGGGCCAATGAGCAGTTCTTC.

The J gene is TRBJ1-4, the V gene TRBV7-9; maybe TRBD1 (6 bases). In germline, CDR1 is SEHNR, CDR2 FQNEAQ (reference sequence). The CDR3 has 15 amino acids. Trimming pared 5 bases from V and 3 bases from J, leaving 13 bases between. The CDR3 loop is CASSKGGLANEKLFF. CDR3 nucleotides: TGTGCCAGCAGCAAGGGGGGGCTCGCTAATGAAAAACTGTTTTTT.

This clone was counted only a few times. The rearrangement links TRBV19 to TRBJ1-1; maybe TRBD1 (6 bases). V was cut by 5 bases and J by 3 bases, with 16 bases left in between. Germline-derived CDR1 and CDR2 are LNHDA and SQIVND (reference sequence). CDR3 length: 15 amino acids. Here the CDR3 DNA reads TGTGCCAGTAGTTTTGGGGGGCGGGGGGACACTGAAGCTTTCTTT. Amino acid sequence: CASSFGGRGDTEAFF. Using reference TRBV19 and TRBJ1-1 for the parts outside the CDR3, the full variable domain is DGGITQSPKYLFRKEGQNVTLSCEQNLNHDAMYWYRQDPGQGLRLIYYSQIVNDFQKGDIAEGYSVSREKKESFPLTVTSAQKNPTAFYLCASSFGGRGDTEAFFGQGTRLTVV.

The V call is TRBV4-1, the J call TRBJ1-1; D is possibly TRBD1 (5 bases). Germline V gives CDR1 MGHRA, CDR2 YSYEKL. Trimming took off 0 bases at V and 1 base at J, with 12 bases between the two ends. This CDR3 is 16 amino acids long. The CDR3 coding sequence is TGCGCCAGCAGCCAAGAGAACAGGAGACCGAACACTGAAGCTTTCTTT. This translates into CASSQENRRPNTEAFF.

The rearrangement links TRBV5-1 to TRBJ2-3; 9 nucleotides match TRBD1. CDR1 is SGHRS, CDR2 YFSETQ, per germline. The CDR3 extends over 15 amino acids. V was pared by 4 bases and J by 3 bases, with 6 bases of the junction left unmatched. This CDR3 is CASSIGQGITDTQYF. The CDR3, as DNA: TGCGCCAGCAGCATAGGACAGGGGATAACAGATACGCAGTATTTT.

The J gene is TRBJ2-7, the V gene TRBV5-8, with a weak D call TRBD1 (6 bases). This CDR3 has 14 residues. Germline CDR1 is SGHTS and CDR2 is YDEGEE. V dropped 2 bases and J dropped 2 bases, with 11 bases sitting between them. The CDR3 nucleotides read TGTGCCAGCAGCTTCGCAGGGGATACCTACGAGCAGTACTTC. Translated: CASSFAGDTYEQYF.

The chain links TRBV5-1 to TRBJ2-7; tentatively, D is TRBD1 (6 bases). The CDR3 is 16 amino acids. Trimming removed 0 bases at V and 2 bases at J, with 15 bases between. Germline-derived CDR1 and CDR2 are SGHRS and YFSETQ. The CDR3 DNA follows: TGCGCCAGCAGCTTGGCCAAAGGGACACTAACCTACGAGCAGTACTTC. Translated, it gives CASSLAKGTLTYEQYF. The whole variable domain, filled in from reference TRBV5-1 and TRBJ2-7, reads KAGVTQTPRYLIKTRGQQVTLSCSPISGHRSVSWYQQTPGQGLQFLFEYFSETQRNKGNFPGRFSGRQFSNSRSEMNVSTLELGDSALYLCASSLAKGTLTYEQYFGPGTRLTVT.

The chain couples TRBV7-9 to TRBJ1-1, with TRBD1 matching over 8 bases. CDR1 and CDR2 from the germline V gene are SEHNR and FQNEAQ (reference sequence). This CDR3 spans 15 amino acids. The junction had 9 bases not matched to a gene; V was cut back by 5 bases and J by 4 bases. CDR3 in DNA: TGTGCCAGCAGCCGGTCGACAGGGGTGAGCACTGAAGCTTTCTTT. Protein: CASSRSTGVSTEAFF.

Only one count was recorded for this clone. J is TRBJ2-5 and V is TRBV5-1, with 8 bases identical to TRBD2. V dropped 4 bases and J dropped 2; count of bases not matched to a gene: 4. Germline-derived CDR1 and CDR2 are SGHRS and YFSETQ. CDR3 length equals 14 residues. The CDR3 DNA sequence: TGCGCCAGCAGCGTCGGGGGGGAACAAGAGACCCAGTACTTC. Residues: CASSVGGEQETQYF.

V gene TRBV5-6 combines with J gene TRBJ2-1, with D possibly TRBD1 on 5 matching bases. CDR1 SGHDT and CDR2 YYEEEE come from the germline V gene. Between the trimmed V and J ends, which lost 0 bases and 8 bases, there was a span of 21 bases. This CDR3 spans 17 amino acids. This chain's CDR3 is CASSLGFRAMGYDEQFF. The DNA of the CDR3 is TGTGCCAGCAGCTTGGGGTTCAGGGCGATGGGTTACGATGAGCAGTTCTTC.

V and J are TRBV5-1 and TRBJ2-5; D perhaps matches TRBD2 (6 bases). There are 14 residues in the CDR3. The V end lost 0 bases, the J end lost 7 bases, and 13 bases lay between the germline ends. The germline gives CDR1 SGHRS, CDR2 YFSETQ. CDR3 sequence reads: CASSLVAEDRTQYF. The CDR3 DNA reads TGCGCCAGCAGCTTGGTAGCGGAAGATAGGACCCAGTACTTC.

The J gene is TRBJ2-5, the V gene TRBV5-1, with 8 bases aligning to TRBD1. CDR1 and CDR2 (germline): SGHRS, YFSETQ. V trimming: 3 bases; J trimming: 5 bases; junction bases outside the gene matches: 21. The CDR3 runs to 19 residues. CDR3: CASSSFAGGRKFLGETQYF. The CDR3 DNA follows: TGCGCCAGCAGCTCGTTTGCAGGGGGCCGTAAGTTTTTGGGGGAGACCCAGTACTTC.

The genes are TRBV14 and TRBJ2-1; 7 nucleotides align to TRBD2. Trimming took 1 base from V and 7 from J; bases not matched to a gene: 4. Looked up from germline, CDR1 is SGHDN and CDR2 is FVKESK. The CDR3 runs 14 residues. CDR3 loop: CASSQVGLVNEQFF. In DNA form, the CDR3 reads TGTGCCAGCAGCCAAGTTGGACTAGTTAATGAGCAGTTCTTC.

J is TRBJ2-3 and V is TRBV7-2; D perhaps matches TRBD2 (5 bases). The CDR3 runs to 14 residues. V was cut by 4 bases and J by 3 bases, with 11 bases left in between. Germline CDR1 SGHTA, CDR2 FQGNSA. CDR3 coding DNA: TGTGCCAGCAGCTCACTAGGACCGACAGATACGCAGTATTTT. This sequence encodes CASSSLGPTDTQYF.

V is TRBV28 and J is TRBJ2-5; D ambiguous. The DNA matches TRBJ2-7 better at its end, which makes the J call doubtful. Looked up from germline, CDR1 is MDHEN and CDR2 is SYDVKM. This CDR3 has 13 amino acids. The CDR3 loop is CASSLTVPYEQYF. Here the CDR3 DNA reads TGTGCCAGCAGTTTGACGGTCCCCTACGAGCAGTACTTC.

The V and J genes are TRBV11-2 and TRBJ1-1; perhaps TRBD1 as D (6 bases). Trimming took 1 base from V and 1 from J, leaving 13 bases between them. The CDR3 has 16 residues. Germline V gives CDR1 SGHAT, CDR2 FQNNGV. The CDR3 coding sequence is TGTGCCAGCAGCTTAGTGTTTTGGGACAAGAACACTGAAGCTTTCTTT. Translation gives CASSLVFWDKNTEAFF.

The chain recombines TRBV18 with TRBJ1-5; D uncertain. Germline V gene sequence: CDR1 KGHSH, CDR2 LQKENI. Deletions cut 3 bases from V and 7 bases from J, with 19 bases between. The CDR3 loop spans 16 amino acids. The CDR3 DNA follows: TGTGCCAGCTCACCCTCGAAAGAGGGCGCGGACCAGCCCCAGCATTTT. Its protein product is CASSPSKEGADQPQHF.

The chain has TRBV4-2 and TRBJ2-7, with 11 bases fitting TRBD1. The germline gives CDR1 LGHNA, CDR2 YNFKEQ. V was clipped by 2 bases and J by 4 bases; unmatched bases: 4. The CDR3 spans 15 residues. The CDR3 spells CASSQRTGGFYEQYF. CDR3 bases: TGTGCCAGCAGCCAACGGACAGGGGGCTTTTACGAGCAGTACTTC.

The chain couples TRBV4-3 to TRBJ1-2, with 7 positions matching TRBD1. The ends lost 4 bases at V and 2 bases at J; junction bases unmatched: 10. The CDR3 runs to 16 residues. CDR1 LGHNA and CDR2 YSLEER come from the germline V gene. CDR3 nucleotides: TGCGCCAGCAGCCGTCAAGGGGGCCTGTCCAACTATGGCTACACCTTC. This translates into CASSRQGGLSNYGYTF.

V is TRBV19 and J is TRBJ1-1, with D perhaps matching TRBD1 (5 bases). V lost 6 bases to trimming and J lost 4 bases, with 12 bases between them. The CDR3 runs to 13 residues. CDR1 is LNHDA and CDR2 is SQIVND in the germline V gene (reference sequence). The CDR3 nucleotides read TGTGCCAGTAGGACCAGGGCGAGCACTGAAGCTTTCTTT. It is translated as CASRTRASTEAFF.